Below, one T cell receptor beta chain is given with its context. These data are taken from a study of blood T cell repertoires in COVID-19. Study-wide context: COVID-19 samples, acute and convalescent, were from the United States, Italy and Spain. From T cells, B-cell-depleted T cells, or PBMCs came the material, which was cDNA or gDNA.

Authors' processing steps: Scientists estimated how many nucleated cells there were by amplifying reference gene primers. The repertoire was sequenced with immunoSEQ multiplex PCR; TCRdb's copy has only in-frame clones and lacks some. The V and J calls and clone size are taken from that table; D and trimming were inferred from the DNA. The data hold approximately 360,000 clones, with about 90% observed a single time. This CDR3 region has 16 residues. Trimming took 1 base from V and 7 from J, leaving 19 bases between them. CDR1 SEHNR and CDR2 FQNEAQ come from the germline V gene (reference sequence). Sequenced input: peripheral blood. The receptor was derived from a man aged 18 to 30 with active or convalescent COVID-19. V gene TRBV7-9 combines with J gene TRBJ2-5; tentatively, D is TRBD2 (6 bases). CDR3 nucleotide sequence: TGTGCCAGCAGCTTAGGCACGGGAGTTAGTTCCGGGACCCAGTACTTC. Its protein is CASSLGTGVSSGTQYF.